Following are 21 T cell receptor beta chains from one sample sequenced in a study of T cell repertoires in cytomegalovirus infection. TCRdb used MiXCR to reprocess the reads, holding one entry per CDR3 protein. The profile covers approximately 990,000 distinct CDR3 sequences, with approximately 31% appearing a single time and around 15% taken by the ten largest. These TCRs are of unknown antigen specificity. Sequencing was performed on cultured CD8+ T cells from PBMCs, taken from culture after CMV antigen stimulation. The receptors were sampled from a human donor in good health (CMV status not recorded). Some clones in this sample may be carry-over from other donors' samples.

This clonotype was counted between two and nine times. The chain has TRBV9 and TRBJ2-6; D ambiguous. Germline values: CDR1 SGDLS, CDR2 YYNGEE. V was clipped by 0 bases and J by 1 base, with 8 bases between them. The CDR3 runs to 16 residues. CDR3 amino acids: CASSVAVGSGANVLTF. The DNA for the CDR3 is TGTGCCAGCAGCGTAGCGGTGGGGTCTGGGGCCAACGTCCTGACTTTC.

The table lists this clonotype with many counts. This chain links TRBV7-2 with TRBJ2-6; 7 nucleotides line up with TRBD1. The germline V gene encodes CDR1 SGHTA and CDR2 FQGNSA. V lost 4 bases and J lost 3; bases outside the gene matches: 6. The CDR3 is 16 amino acids. Written as DNA, the CDR3 is TGTGCCAGCAGCTCGACAGGGACCGGTGGGGCCAACGTCCTGACTTTC. Protein sequence: CASSSTGTGGANVLTF.

A word on this clonotype: This may be a read error, as it is one base from a much larger clone. V and J are TRBV7-9 and TRBJ2-1, with unresolved D. Trimming took 5 bases from V and 8 from J, leaving 16 bases between them. CDR3 size: 14 residues. CDR1 SEHNR and CDR2 FQNEAQ come from the germline V gene (reference sequence). The CDR3 DNA reads as TGTGCCAGCAGCCCCTTAACATGGGATGATGAGCAGTTCTTC. It encodes CASSPLTWDDEQFF. Full variable domain (rest looked up from reference TRBV7-9 and TRBJ2-1): DTGVSQNPRHKITKRGQNVTFRCDPISEHNRLYWYRQTLGQGPEFLTYFQNEAQLEKSRLLSDRFSAERPKGSFSTLEIQRTEQGDSAMYLCASSPLTWDDEQFFGPGTRLTVL.

This clonotype occurred a few times. The chain links TRBV7-9 to TRBJ1-4; D gene ambiguous. Germline lookup yields CDR1 SEHNR and CDR2 FQNEAQ (reference sequence). The ends were cut back, 0 bases at V and 3 bases at J, with 11 bases in the middle. The CDR3 has 16 residues. CDR3 region: CASSLALEAANEKLFF. CDR3 nucleotide sequence: TGTGCCAGCAGCTTAGCCCTCGAGGCGGCTAATGAAAAACTGTTTTTT.

This clonotype was recorded many times. The V gene is TRBV4-3, the J gene TRBJ2-3; 7 nucleotides line up with TRBD1. This CDR3 has 17 residues. Trimming took 3 bases from V and 3 from J; bases not matched to a gene: 12. Per germline, CDR1 LGHNA and CDR2 YSLEER. In DNA form, the CDR3 reads TGCGCCAGCAGCCAGTTACCGACAGGGCAAGATACAGATACGCAGTATTTT. Protein product: CASSQLPTGQDTDTQYF.

This clonotype was detected only once. The chain joins TRBV4-1 to TRBJ2-3; 9 positions match TRBD2. The ends lost 6 bases at V and 0 bases at J; junction bases unmatched: 10. The CDR3 contains 17 residues. CDR1 and CDR2 from the germline V gene are MGHRA and YSYEKL. CDR3 protein: CASSPSGEPSSTDTQYF. The DNA of the CDR3 is TGCGCCAGCAGTCCTAGCGGGGAGCCCTCTAGCACAGATACGCAGTATTTT.

V gene TRBV12-3 or TRBV12-4 combines with J gene TRBJ2-3; 10 bases match TRBD2. CDR3 size: 15 residues. Unmatched junction bases numbered 10, after V lost 7 bases and J lost 6 bases. CDR3 loop: CASTSSGLASDTQYF. The DNA for the CDR3 is TGTGCCAGCACCTCCTCGGGACTAGCGTCCGATACGCAGTATTTT.

This clonotype was observed once. The V gene is TRBV6-8, the J gene TRBJ1-1, with D perhaps matching TRBD1 (5 bases). The germline V gene encodes CDR1 MNHGY and CDR2 SAAAGT. Trimming shortened V by 8 bases and J by 0 bases, and 13 bases separated the two germline ends. This CDR3 contains 14 residues. CDR3 nucleotide sequence: TGTGCCAGCGAACGAGGGACCTTGAACACTGAAGCTTTCTTT. It yields the protein CASERGTLNTEAFF.

This clonotype was detected only a few times. The chain combines TRBV6-5 with TRBJ2-5, with D perhaps being TRBD1 or TRBD2 (6 bases each). The CDR3 runs to 16 residues. CDR1 is MNHEY and CDR2 is SVGAGI in the germline V gene. Trimming stripped 8 bases from V and 2 bases from J, with 21 bases between. The CDR3 DNA sequence: TGTGCCAGCGGGACTTATAGGACAGCTTTACAAGAGACCCAGTACTTC. Translating it yields CASGTYRTALQETQYF.

Comment on this clonotype: A much larger clone differs by one base, so this may be a read error. This chain links TRBV19 with TRBJ1-5, with D unresolved. The CDR3 consists of 15 residues. V lost 3 bases, J lost 3 bases, and 12 bases lay in between. Germline lookup yields CDR1 LNHDA and CDR2 SQIVND (reference sequence). The CDR3 protein is CASSIWSDVNQPQHF. The CDR3 region has the DNA TGTGCCAGTAGTATTTGGAGTGACGTCAATCAGCCCCAGCATTTT.

This clonotype has a handful of counts. The J gene is TRBJ2-5, the V gene TRBV27; TRBD2 is a possible D gene (6 bases). This CDR3 is built from 16 residues. CDR1 and CDR2 from the germline V gene are MNHEY and SMNVEV (reference sequence). V was trimmed by 3 bases and J by 3 bases, leaving 17 bases between them. The DNA of the CDR3 is TGTGCCAGCAGTTTTTCTAGCGCCCCCATCAAAGAGACCCAGTACTTC. This gives the protein CASSFSSAPIKETQYF.

The table lists this clonotype with a few counts. The chain uses TRBV28 and TRBJ1-5; 7 bases are shared with TRBD1. Germline-derived CDR1 and CDR2 are MDHEN and SYDVKM. This CDR3 comprises 18 residues. V gave up 8 bases and J gave up 0 bases; unmatched junction bases: 16. The CDR3 here is CASLKGQVASYSNQPQHF. The CDR3, as DNA: TGTGCCAGCCTTAAAGGACAGGTTGCATCGTATAGCAATCAGCCCCAGCATTTT.

This clonotype showed up just a few times. V is TRBV29-1 and J is TRBJ2-1; 7 nucleotides match TRBD2. The CDR3 totals 14 residues. The germline CDR1 and CDR2 sequences are SQVTM and ANQGSEA. The V and J ends lost 7 bases and 5 bases, in that order; junction bases with no gene match: 11. CDR3 in DNA: TGCAGCGCCGGGAGGCTCACAGGTAACAATGAGCAGTTCTTC. Translating gives CSAGRLTGNNEQFF.

This clonotype has a handful of counts. The chain employs TRBV19 and TRBJ2-1; TRBD2 matches 7 bases. The trim removed 1 base at V and 4 bases at J, leaving 7 bases unmatched. CDR1 is LNHDA, CDR2 SQIVND, per germline (reference sequence). This CDR3 has 16 residues. The CDR3 loop reads CASSIAETSRYNEQFF. CDR3 bases: TGTGCCAGTAGTATAGCGGAGACTAGCCGGTACAATGAGCAGTTCTTC.

The V gene is TRBV7-3, the J gene TRBJ2-5, with TRBD2 matching over 9 bases. The CDR3 extends over 15 amino acids. J gave up 5 bases and V 2 bases, and 6 bases lay outside the gene matches. Germline lookup yields CDR1 SGHTA and CDR2 FQGTGA. The CDR3 bases are TGTGCCAGCAGCTTATCAGGCGGGGGGGCGGAGACCCAGTACTTC. This gives the protein CASSLSGGGAETQYF.

This clonotype was seen more than once but under ten times. The chain combines TRBV5-1 with TRBJ2-3; TRBD2 agrees at 8 bases. V shed 0 bases, J shed 2 bases, and the junction held 8 bases outside the gene matches. This CDR3 contains 17 residues. CDR1 is SGHRS and CDR2 is YFSETQ in the germline V gene. The CDR3 reads CASSLAEIAGNTDTQYF. CDR3 nucleotide sequence: TGCGCCAGCAGCTTGGCCGAAATAGCGGGGAACACAGATACGCAGTATTTT.

This clonotype has a handful of counts. The chain links TRBV7-9 to TRBJ2-1; the D gene could be TRBD1 or TRBD2 (9 bases each). CDR1 and CDR2 from the germline V gene are SEHNR and FQNEAQ (reference sequence). Between the trimmed V and J ends, which lost 5 bases and 6 bases, there was a span of 38 bases. The CDR3 extends over 22 amino acids. CDR3 bases: TGTGCCAGCAGCCGGATCGGGACAGGGAACTTCTACGGGCTAGCGGGGCTCAATGAGCAGTTCTTC. This codes for CASSRIGTGNFYGLAGLNEQFF.

At least ten counts were recorded for this clonotype. The V call is TRBV7-8, the J call TRBJ2-1; D unresolved. V was pared by 10 bases and J by 3 bases, with 25 bases between. The CDR3 loop spans 17 amino acids. The germline CDR1 and CDR2 sequences are SGHVS and FQNEAQ. The CDR3 region has the DNA TGTGCCACATCCGAGAGATTAGGGTCCCCTCTCTACAATGAGCAGTTCTTC. Protein product: CATSERLGSPLYNEQFF. Using reference TRBV7-8 and TRBJ2-1 for the parts outside the CDR3, the full variable domain is GAGVSQSPRYKVAKRGQDVALRCDPISGHVSLFWYQQALGQGPEFLTYFQNEAQLDKSGLPSDRFFAERPEGSVSTLKIQRTQQEDSAVYLCATSERLGSPLYNEQFFGPGTRLTVL.

This clonotype showed up just a few times. The chain joins TRBV19 to TRBJ1-1; 9 nucleotides match TRBD1. The CDR3 contains 14 residues. CDR1 is LNHDA, CDR2 SQIVND, per germline (reference sequence). The V and J ends lost 6 bases and 3 bases, in that order; junction bases with no gene match: 5. CDR3 DNA: TGTGCCAGTAGACTCGGGACAGGGTACACTGAAGCTTTCTTT. It specifies CASRLGTGYTEAFF.

This clonotype appeared a few times. This chain uses TRBV6-1 with TRBJ2-3; a possible D gene is TRBD2 (7 bases). V was clipped by 8 bases and J by 5 bases, with 14 bases between them. The CDR3 length is 13 residues. Germline V gives CDR1 MNHNS, CDR2 SASEGT. The CDR3 sequence is CASPGGRIDTQYF. CDR3 nucleotide sequence: TGTGCCAGCCCCGGGGGGCGAATAGATACGCAGTATTTT.

This chain connects TRBV7-9 to TRBJ1-3; 8 nucleotides align to TRBD1. J lost 4 bases, V lost 2 bases, and 25 bases had no gene match. Germline assignment: CDR1 SEHNR and CDR2 FQNEAQ (reference sequence). The CDR3 is 22 amino acids. CDR3 loop: CASSLRRQQADRVDSGGNTIYF. The DNA of the CDR3 is TGTGCCAGCAGCTTACGGAGGCAGCAAGCGGACAGGGTTGATTCTGGCGGAAACACCATATATTTT.